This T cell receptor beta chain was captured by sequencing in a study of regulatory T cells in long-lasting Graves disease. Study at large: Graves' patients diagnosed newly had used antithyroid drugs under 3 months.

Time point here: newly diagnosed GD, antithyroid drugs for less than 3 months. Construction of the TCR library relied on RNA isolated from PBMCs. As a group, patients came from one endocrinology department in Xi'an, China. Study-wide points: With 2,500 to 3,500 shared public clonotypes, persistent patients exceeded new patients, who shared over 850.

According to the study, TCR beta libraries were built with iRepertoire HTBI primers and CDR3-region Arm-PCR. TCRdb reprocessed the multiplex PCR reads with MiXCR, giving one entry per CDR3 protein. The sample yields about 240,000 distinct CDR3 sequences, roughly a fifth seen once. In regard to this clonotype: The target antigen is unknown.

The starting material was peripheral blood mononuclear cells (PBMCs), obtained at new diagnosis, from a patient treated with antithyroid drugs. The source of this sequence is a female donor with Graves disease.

The CDR3 DNA reads as TGTGCCAGCAGCTTAACTCAGCACCGGGCTGGAAACACCATATATTTT. Encoded protein: CASSLTQHRAGNTIYF. The chain has TRBV7-2 and TRBJ1-3; no clear D. Germline assignment: CDR1 SGHTA and CDR2 FQGNSA. Trimming shortened V by 2 bases and J by 2 bases, and 13 bases separated the two germline ends. The CDR3 has 16 amino acids.